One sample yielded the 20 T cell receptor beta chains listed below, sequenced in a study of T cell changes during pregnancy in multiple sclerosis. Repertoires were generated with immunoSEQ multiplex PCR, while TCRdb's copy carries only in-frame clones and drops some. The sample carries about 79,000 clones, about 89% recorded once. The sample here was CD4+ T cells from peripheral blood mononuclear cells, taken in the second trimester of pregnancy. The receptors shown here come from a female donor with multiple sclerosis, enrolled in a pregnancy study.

This CDR3 reads CATSTTPRYEQYF. For the CDR3, the DNA is TGTGCCACCAGCACCACACCCAGGTACGAGCAGTACTTC. V gene TRBV15 combines with J gene TRBJ2-7, with D hard to call. Germline V CDR1 and CDR2: LNHNV, YYDKDF (reference sequence). CDR3 length equals 13 residues. V dropped 4 bases and J dropped 4 bases, with 11 bases sitting between them.

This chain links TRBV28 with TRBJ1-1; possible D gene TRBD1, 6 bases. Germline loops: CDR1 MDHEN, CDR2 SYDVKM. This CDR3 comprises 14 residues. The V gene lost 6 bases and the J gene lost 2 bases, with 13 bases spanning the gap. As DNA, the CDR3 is TGTGCCAGCAGGATCCACAGGGCAAACACTGAAGCTTTCTTT. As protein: CASRIHRANTEAFF.

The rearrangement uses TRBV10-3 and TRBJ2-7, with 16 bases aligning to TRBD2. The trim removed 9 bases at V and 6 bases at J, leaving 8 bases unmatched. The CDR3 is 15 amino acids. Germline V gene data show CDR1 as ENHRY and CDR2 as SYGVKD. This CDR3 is CAIATGTSGRGEQYF. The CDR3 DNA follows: TGTGCCATTGCGACCGGGACTAGCGGGAGGGGCGAGCAGTACTTC.

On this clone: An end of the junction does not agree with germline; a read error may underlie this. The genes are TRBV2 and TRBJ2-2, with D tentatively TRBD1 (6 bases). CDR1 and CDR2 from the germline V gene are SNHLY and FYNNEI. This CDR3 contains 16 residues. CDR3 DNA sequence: TGTGCCAGCAGGGAAGGACAGCCTTCGAACACCGGGGAGCTGTTTTTT. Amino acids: CASREGQPSNTGELFF.

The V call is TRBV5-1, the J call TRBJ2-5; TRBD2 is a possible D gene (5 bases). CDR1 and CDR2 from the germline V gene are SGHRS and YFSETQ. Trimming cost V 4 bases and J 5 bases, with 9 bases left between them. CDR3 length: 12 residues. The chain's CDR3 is CASSRRGETQYF. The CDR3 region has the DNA TGCGCCAGCAGCCGAAGAGGGGAGACCCAGTACTTC.

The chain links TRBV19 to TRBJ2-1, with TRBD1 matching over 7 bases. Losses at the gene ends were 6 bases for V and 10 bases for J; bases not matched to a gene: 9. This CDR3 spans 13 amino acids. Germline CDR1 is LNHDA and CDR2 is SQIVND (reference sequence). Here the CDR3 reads CASRNRQGREQFF. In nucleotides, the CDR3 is TGTGCCAGTAGAAACAGACAGGGCCGGGAGCAGTTCTTC.

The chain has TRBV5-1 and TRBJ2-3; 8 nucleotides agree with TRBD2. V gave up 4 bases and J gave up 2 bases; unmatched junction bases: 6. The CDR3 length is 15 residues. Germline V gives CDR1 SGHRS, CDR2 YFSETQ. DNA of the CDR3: TGCGCCAGCAGCCCGTTAGCGGGGACCACAGATACGCAGTATTTT. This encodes CASSPLAGTTDTQYF.

In DNA form, the CDR3 reads TGTGCCTGGAGTCCCTCAGGAAGGGGTGGAAACACCATATATTTT. It codes for CAWSPSGRGGNTIYF. The chain recombines TRBV30 with TRBJ1-3, with D possibly TRBD1 on 5 matching bases. From germline, CDR1 is GTSNPN and CDR2 SVGIG (reference sequence). The V and J ends lost 2 bases and 3 bases respectively, with 14 bases between them. The CDR3 is 15 residues long.

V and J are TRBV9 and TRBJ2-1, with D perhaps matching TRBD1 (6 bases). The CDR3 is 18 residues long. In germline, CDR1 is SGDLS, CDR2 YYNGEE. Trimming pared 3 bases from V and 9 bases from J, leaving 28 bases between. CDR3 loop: CASSATRGGLVYSTEQFF. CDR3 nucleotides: TGTGCCAGCAGCGCAACTAGAGGGGGTTTGGTCTACTCTACTGAGCAGTTCTTC. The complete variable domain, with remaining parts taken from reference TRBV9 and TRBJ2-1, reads DSGVTQTPKHLITATGQRVTLRCSPRSGDLSVYWYQQSLDQGLQFLIQYYNGEERAKGNILERFSAQQFPDLHSELNLSSLELGDSALYFCASSATRGGLVYSTEQFFGPGTRLTVL.

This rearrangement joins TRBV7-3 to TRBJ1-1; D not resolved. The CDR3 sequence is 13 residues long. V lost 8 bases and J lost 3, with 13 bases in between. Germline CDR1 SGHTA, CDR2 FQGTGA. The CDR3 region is CASANKHDTEAFF. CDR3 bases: TGTGCCAGCGCTAATAAGCACGACACTGAAGCTTTCTTT.

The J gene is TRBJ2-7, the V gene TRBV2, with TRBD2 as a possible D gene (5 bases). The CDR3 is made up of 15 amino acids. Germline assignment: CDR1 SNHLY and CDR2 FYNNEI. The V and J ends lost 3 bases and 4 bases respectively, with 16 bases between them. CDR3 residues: CASSDSVSSGYEQYF. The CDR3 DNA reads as TGTGCCAGCAGTGACTCGGTGTCCTCGGGGTACGAGCAGTACTTC.

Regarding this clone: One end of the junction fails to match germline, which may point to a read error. The CDR3 DNA is TGTGCCAGCAGTTTGGGACAGGGGGTCTTTAATCCACCCCTCCACTTT. Translating gives CASSLGQGVFNPPLHF. The chain couples TRBV28 to TRBJ1-6; the match to TRBD1 covers 11 bases. The germline V gene has CDR1 MDHEN and CDR2 SYDVKM. The CDR3 spans 16 residues. The variable domain in full, completed from reference TRBV28 and TRBJ1-6, reads DVKVTQSSRYLVKRTGEKVFLECVQDMDHENMFWYRQDPGLGLRLIYFSYDVKMKEKGDIPEGYSVSREKKERFSLILESASTNQTSMYLCASSLGQGVFNPPLHFGNGTRLTVT.

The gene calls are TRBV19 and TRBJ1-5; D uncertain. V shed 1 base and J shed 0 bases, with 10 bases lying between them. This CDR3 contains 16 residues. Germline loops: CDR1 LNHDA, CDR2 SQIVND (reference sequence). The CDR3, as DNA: TGTGCCAGTAGTATAGTGGGAGGAAATAGCAATCAGCCCCAGCATTTT. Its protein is CASSIVGGNSNQPQHF.

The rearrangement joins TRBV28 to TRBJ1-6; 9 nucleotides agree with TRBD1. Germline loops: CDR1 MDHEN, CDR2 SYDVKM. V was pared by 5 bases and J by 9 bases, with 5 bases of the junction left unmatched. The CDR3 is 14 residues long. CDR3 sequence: CASSTDRGSSPLHF. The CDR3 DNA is TGTGCCAGCAGTACGGACAGGGGCTCTTCACCCCTCCACTTT.

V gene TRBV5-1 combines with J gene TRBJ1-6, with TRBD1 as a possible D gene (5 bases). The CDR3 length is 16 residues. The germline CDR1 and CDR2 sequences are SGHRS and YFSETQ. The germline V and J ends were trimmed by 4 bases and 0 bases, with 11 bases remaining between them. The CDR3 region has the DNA TGCGCCAGCAGCCAACGGGGGAGCTCCTATAATTCACCCCTCCACTTT. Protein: CASSQRGSSYNSPLHF.

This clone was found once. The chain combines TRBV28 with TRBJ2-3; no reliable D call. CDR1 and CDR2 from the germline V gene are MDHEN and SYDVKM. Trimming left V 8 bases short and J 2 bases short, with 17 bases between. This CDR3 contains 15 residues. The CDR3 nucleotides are TGTGCCAGCTCCCTTAGCCTAACCGACACAGATACGCAGTATTTT. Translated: CASSLSLTDTDTQYF.

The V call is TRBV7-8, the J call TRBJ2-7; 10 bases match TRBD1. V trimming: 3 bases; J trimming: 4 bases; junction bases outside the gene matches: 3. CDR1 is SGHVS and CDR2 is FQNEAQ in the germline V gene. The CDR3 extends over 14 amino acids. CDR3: CASSLTGGGYEQYF. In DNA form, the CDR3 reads TGTGCCAGCAGCTTGACAGGGGGCGGTTACGAGCAGTACTTC. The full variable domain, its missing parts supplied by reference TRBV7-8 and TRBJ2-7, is GAGVSQSPRYKVAKRGQDVALRCDPISGHVSLFWYQQALGQGPEFLTYFQNEAQLDKSGLPSDRFFAERPEGSVSTLKIQRTQQEDSAVYLCASSLTGGGYEQYFGPGTRLTVT.

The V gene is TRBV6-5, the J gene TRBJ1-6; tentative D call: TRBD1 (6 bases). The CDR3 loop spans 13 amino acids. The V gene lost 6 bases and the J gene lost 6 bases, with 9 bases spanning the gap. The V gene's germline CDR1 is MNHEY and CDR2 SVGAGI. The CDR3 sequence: CASSDRFNSPLHF. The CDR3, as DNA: TGTGCCAGCAGCGACAGGTTTAATTCACCCCTCCACTTT.

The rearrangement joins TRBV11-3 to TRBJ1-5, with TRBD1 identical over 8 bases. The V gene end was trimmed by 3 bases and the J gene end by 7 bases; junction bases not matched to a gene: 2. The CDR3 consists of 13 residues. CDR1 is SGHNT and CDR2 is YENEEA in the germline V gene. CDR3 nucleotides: TGTGCCAGCAGCTTGGACAGGGTCCAGCCCCAGCATTTT. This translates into CASSLDRVQPQHF.

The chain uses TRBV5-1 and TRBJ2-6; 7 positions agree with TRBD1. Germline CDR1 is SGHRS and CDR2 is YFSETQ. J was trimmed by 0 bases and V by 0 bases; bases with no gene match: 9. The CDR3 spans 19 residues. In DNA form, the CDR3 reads TGCGCCAGCAGCTTGGGTGGACAGGTGACCTTCTCTGGGGCCAACGTCCTGACTTTC. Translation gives CASSLGGQVTFSGANVLTF.